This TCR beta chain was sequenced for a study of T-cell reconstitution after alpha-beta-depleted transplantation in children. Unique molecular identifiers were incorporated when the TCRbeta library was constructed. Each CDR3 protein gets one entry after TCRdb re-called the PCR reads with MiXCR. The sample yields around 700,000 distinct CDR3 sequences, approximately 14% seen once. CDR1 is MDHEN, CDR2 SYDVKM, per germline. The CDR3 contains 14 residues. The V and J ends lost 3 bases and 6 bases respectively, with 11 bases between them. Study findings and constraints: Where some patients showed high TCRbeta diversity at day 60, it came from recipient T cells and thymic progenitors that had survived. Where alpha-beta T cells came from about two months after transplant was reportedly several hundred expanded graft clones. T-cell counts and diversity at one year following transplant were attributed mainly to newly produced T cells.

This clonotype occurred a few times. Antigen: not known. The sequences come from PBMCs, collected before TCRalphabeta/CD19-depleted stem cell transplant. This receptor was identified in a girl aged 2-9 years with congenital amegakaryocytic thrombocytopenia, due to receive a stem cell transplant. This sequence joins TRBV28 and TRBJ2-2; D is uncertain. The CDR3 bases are TGTGCCAGCAGTTTGGCTCCAACACCCGGGGAGCTGTTTTTT. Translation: CASSLAPTPGELFF.